Listed below are T cell receptor beta chains from one sample, sequenced in a study of beta chain features in type 1 diabetes. Assay: immunoSEQ multiplex PCR; the TCRdb copy retains only in-frame clones and omits some. Among almost 250,000 clones, about 14% were seen once, and the ten largest hold around 0.03%. The sample taken for sequencing was naive CD4+ T cells from blood. The receptors here all came from a middle-aged woman in good health. Each CDR3 is given with its conserved first and last residue. Each record gives: V gene, J gene, CDR3 length, CDR3 protein.

>TRBV10-3|TRBJ2-1|16
CAINGGSGYSYNEQFF
>TRBV5-1|TRBJ1-1|13
CASSSRENTEAFF
>TRBV6-5|TRBJ2-1|15
CASRSRDRDYNEQFF
>TRBV18|TRBJ2-5|13
CASSPGQKETQYF
>TRBV6-1|TRBJ2-1|15
CASRTGLAGDNEQFF
>TRBV5-1|TRBJ2-6|16
CASSSQGVSGANVLTF
>TRBV6-5|TRBJ2-3|16
CASSYGAGGSTDTQYF
>TRBV7-9|TRBJ2-2|15
CASSDDRGNTGELFF
>TRBV14|TRBJ2-2|15
CASSQALQGTGELFF
>TRBV9|TRBJ1-2|13
CASSFGTGGGYTF
>TRBV10-3|TRBJ1-1|14
CAISGGDRGSEAFF
>TRBV6-1|TRBJ2-7|15
CARGGGGGISYEQYF
>TRBV2|TRBJ2-2|13
CASSERGTGELFF
>TRBV7-2|TRBJ2-5|15
CASSLAGDNKETQYF
>TRBV4-2|TRBJ2-1|16
CASSLFRQGFLNEQFF
>TRBV13|TRBJ1-1|15
CASSPDGRGNTEAFF
>TRBV18|TRBJ2-5|14
CASSPRQDQETQYF
>TRBV4-1|TRBJ1-5|18
CASSSGGLQDYSNQPQHF
>TRBV19|TRBJ2-5|15
CASSLDRGSPETQYF
>TRBV9|TRBJ1-2|13
CASSGGGEYGYTF
>TRBV28|TRBJ1-1|14
CASSTLNRVVEAFF
>TRBV6-7|TRBJ1-1|13
CATGGLPNTEAFF
>TRBV4-1|TRBJ1-2|15
CASSHPDREHYGYTF